This T cell receptor beta chain was sequenced in a study of cytomegalovirus exposure and HLA in healthy donors. Study observations and caveats: Compared with the roughly 670-donor mean, an Asian-associated ancestry cluster reportedly had fewer N-insertions, according to a later analysis.

Between the trimmed V and J ends, which lost 0 bases and 2 bases, there was a span of 11 bases. Germline V gives CDR1 SGHNT, CDR2 YYREEE (reference sequence). The length of the CDR3 is 15 residues. Turning to this clone: Its target is not known.

13 Jbeta primers and 60 Vbeta primers were used for the PCR. Here immunoSEQ multiplex PCR was the method, and the copy in TCRdb shows in-frame clones only, minus some. In the table there are about 190,000 clones, about four fifths of which are singletons. Material for sequencing was PBMCs. The V call is TRBV5-4, the J call TRBJ2-5; TRBD2 is a possible D gene (6 bases). The sequence was obtained from a woman aged 45-60 years in good health and CMV-seropositive. CDR3 amino acids: CASSLAGVLQETQYF. The DNA of the CDR3 is TGTGCCAGCAGCTTGGCGGGGGTGTTACAAGAGACCCAGTACTTC.